Listed here are 25 T cell receptor beta chains from one sample, sequenced in a study of OX40 agonist ivuxolimab in advanced cancers. Clones were sequenced by immunoSEQ multiplex PCR, and TCRdb holds only the in-frame ones, with some missing. The profile shows about 59,000 clones, 85% to 90% of them singletons. The input for sequencing was CD4+ or CD8+ T cells sorted from blood, taken in a trial of the OX40 agonist ivuxolimab. Receptors were obtained from an adult with an advanced solid tumor such as melanoma, head and neck, liver or kidney cancer.

This clone occurred once. J is TRBJ1-2 and V is TRBV5-4; TRBD1 matches at 8 bases. The CDR3 sequence is 12 residues long. Germline V gives CDR1 SGHNT, CDR2 YYREEE (reference sequence). V shed 4 bases, J shed 6 bases, and the junction held 2 bases outside the gene matches. The CDR3 DNA follows: TGTGCCAGCAGCCCGGACAGGGATGGCTACACCTTC. It specifies CASSPDRDGYTF.

The chain combines TRBV7-2 with TRBJ2-5, with no clear D. The CDR3 has 13 amino acids. V shed 3 bases and J shed 5 bases, with 10 bases lying between them. CDR1 is SGHTA, CDR2 FQGNSA, per germline. CDR3: CASSFGEGETQYF. In DNA form, the CDR3 reads TGTGCCAGCAGCTTTGGTGAAGGGGAGACCCAGTACTTC.

The chain combines TRBV5-4 with TRBJ1-2; possible D gene TRBD1, 5 bases. Germline values: CDR1 SGHNT, CDR2 YYREEE (reference sequence). There are 14 residues in the CDR3. The germline V and J ends were trimmed by 0 bases and 4 bases, with 10 bases remaining between them. CDR3 residues: CASSLAQGSYGYTF. The CDR3 nucleotides read TGTGCCAGCAGCTTGGCGCAGGGTAGCTATGGCTACACCTTC. Variable domain in full (rest from reference TRBV5-4 and TRBJ1-2): ETGVTQSPTHLIKTRGQQVTLRCSSQSGHNTVSWYQQALGQGPQFIFQYYREEENGRGNFPPRFSGLQFPNYSSELNVNALELDDSALYLCASSLAQGSYGYTFGSGTRLTVV.

This clone ranks as medium-sized. The chain employs TRBV2 and TRBJ1-5; TRBD1 is a possible D gene (5 bases). Germline V gene data show CDR1 as SNHLY and CDR2 as FYNNEI. This CDR3 region has 14 residues. Trimming took off 6 bases at V and 1 base at J, with 10 bases between the two ends. The DNA of the CDR3 is TGTGCCAGCAGCCTAAGGGGCAGCAATCAGCCCCAGCATTTT. Protein sequence: CASSLRGSNQPQHF.

The rearrangement links TRBV7-7 to TRBJ2-3; 8 positions agree with TRBD1. In germline, CDR1 is SSHAT, CDR2 FNYEAQ (reference sequence). The ends lost 2 bases at V and 0 bases at J; junction bases unmatched: 1. The CDR3 runs 15 residues. This CDR3 reads CASSLQGASTDTQYF. The CDR3 DNA sequence: TGTGCCAGCAGCTTACAGGGGGCGAGCACAGATACGCAGTATTTT.

V gene TRBV27 combines with J gene TRBJ1-5, with D tentatively TRBD1 (6 bases). The CDR3 loop spans 13 amino acids. Trimming shortened V by 6 bases and J by 7 bases, and 13 bases separated the two germline ends. Germline V lookup: CDR1 MNHEY, CDR2 SMNVEV (reference sequence). CDR3 nucleotides: TGTGCCAGCAGCCTGACAGGTGACCAGCCCCAGCATTTT. Translated, it gives CASSLTGDQPQHF.

This chain joins TRBV19 and TRBJ2-7; D gene uncertain. From germline, CDR1 is LNHDA and CDR2 SQIVND (reference sequence). CDR3 length equals 14 residues. The V gene lost 1 base and the J gene lost 2 bases, with 9 bases spanning the gap. Written as DNA, the CDR3 is TGTGCCAGTAGTATAGGAAGGGCCGCCTACGAGCAGTACTTC. Amino acids: CASSIGRAAYEQYF.

This chain connects TRBV9 to TRBJ2-3; TRBD1 aligns across 9 bases. In germline, CDR1 is SGDLS, CDR2 YYNGEE. The V segment lost 2 bases and the J segment 2 bases; nucleotides outside the gene matches: 6. This CDR3 contains 16 residues. CDR3 loop: CASSVHRDRATDTQYF. CDR3 bases: TGTGCCAGCAGCGTTCACCGGGACAGGGCCACAGATACGCAGTATTTT.

The rearrangement uses TRBV27 and TRBJ2-2; D is possibly TRBD1 or TRBD2 (5 bases each). There are 15 residues in the CDR3. V dropped 4 bases and J dropped 5 bases, with 14 bases sitting between them. CDR1 and CDR2 from the germline V gene are MNHEY and SMNVEV (reference sequence). In DNA form, the CDR3 reads TGTGCCAGCAGTTCGTCAGGGCGGGTGACCGGGGAGCTGTTTTTT. It codes for CASSSSGRVTGELFF.

J is TRBJ2-1 and V is TRBV7-2; D remains unclear. Deletions cut 5 bases from V and 5 bases from J, with 16 bases between. Germline lookup yields CDR1 SGHTA and CDR2 FQGNSA. The CDR3 has 15 amino acids. The CDR3 DNA follows: TGTGCCAGCAGCCTCGACCCCGGGTCCCACAATGAGCAGTTCTTC. Protein: CASSLDPGSHNEQFF.

The chain has TRBV7-3 and TRBJ1-1, with D uncertain. V was clipped by 3 bases and J by 1 base, with 12 bases between them. CDR1 is SGHTA, CDR2 FQGTGA, per germline. The CDR3 length is 15 residues. CDR3 sequence reads: CASSFFPHPNTEAFF. In DNA, the CDR3 is TGTGCCAGCAGCTTTTTTCCCCACCCGAACACTGAAGCTTTCTTT.

As DNA, the CDR3 is TGCAGCGTTGAAGATATTCTGAACACTGAAGCTTTCTTT. Residues: CSVEDILNTEAFF. J is TRBJ1-1 and V is TRBV29-1; D is ambiguous. Trimming removed 0 bases at V and 0 bases at J, with 5 bases between. This CDR3 contains 13 residues. Germline V gene data show CDR1 as SQVTM and CDR2 as ANQGSEA.

V and J are TRBV25-1 and TRBJ2-1; no clear D. Trimming left V 4 bases short and J 5 bases short, with 21 bases between. Germline lookup yields CDR1 MGHDK and CDR2 SYGVNS. This CDR3 is built from 17 residues. CDR3 in DNA: TGTGCCAGCAGTGCGCCCCTTGGCAGGAGTTCCCACAATGAGCAGTTCTTC. Its protein product is CASSAPLGRSSHNEQFF.

The chain has TRBV10-2 and TRBJ2-7, with D possibly TRBD1 on 5 matching bases. CDR3 length: 14 amino acids. CDR1 WSHSY and CDR2 SAAADI come from the germline V gene. V was clipped by 6 bases and J by 2 bases, with 14 bases between them. The DNA of the CDR3 is TGCGCCAGCAGACTCAGGGTGGGAACCTACGAGCAGTACTTC. Its protein is CASRLRVGTYEQYF.

This clone was seen once. The V gene is TRBV6-1, the J gene TRBJ2-1; TRBD2 agrees at 7 bases. V lost 0 bases, J lost 8 bases, and 13 bases stayed unmatched. The CDR3 extends over 17 amino acids. From germline, CDR1 is MNHNS and CDR2 SASEGT. CDR3 protein: CASSEATSGDVMYEQFF. In DNA form, the CDR3 reads TGTGCCAGCAGTGAAGCGACAAGCGGGGATGTTATGTATGAGCAGTTCTTC.

The chain couples TRBV4-3 to TRBJ2-7; TRBD2 matches at 10 bases. CDR1 is LGHNA and CDR2 is YSLEER in the germline V gene. V was clipped by 0 bases and J by 4 bases; unmatched bases: 9. The CDR3 spans 17 residues. In DNA, the CDR3 is TGCGCCAGCAGCCAAGATCCCTTGTCTAGCGGGAGTTACGAGCAGTACTTC. Residues: CASSQDPLSSGSYEQYF.

This chain uses TRBV10-3 with TRBJ2-7; 11 positions agree with TRBD2. The trim removed 11 bases at V and 6 bases at J, leaving 12 bases unmatched. The CDR3 totals 14 residues. CDR1 ENHRY and CDR2 SYGVKD come from the germline V gene. The CDR3 region is CACASLAGVGEQYF. The CDR3, as DNA: TGTGCCTGTGCGTCACTAGCGGGAGTAGGCGAGCAGTACTTC.

The chain couples TRBV30 to TRBJ2-4, with 8 bases lining up with TRBD1. The germline gives CDR1 GTSNPN, CDR2 SVGIG (reference sequence). Losses at the gene ends were 2 bases for V and 15 bases for J; bases not matched to a gene: 12. The CDR3 extends over 13 amino acids. The CDR3 nucleotides are TGTGCCTGGAGTTTGGCGGCAGGGGGCAAGAGGTACTTC. This sequence encodes CAWSLAAGGKRYF.

V is TRBV5-1 and J is TRBJ1-1, with a tentative D call TRBD1 (5 bases). Trimming removed 0 bases at V and 1 base at J, with 10 bases between. The germline gives CDR1 SGHRS, CDR2 YFSETQ. There are 15 residues in the CDR3. CDR3 sequence: CASSLAGGWNTEAFF. The CDR3, as DNA: TGCGCCAGCAGCTTGGCCGGGGGATGGAACACTGAAGCTTTCTTT.

This CDR3 reads CASSPDLDRAYEQYF. In nucleotides, the CDR3 is TGTGCCAGCTCACCTGATTTGGACAGGGCATACGAGCAGTACTTC. This sequence joins TRBV18 and TRBJ2-7; 8 nucleotides match TRBD1. Unmatched junction bases numbered 8, after V lost 3 bases and J lost 4 bases. CDR3 length: 15 amino acids. The germline V gene encodes CDR1 KGHSH and CDR2 LQKENI.

The chain uses TRBV18 and TRBJ2-5, with D unresolved. CDR1 and CDR2 from the germline V gene are KGHSH and LQKENI. This CDR3 is 16 amino acids long. V lost 0 bases, J lost 2 bases, and 13 bases lay in between. The CDR3 spells CASSPPVLYGQETQYF. The CDR3 DNA reads as TGTGCCAGCTCACCACCGGTTTTATACGGACAAGAGACCCAGTACTTC.

The chain employs TRBV12-5 and TRBJ1-1; tentative D call: TRBD1 (5 bases). The germline CDR1 and CDR2 sequences are LGHNT and FRNRAP. V was pared by 5 bases and J by 4 bases, with 23 bases between. CDR3 length: 17 residues. The CDR3 sequence: CASGKSTGTVYSTEAFF. CDR3 bases: TGTGCTAGTGGTAAATCAACCGGGACCGTTTATAGCACTGAAGCTTTCTTT.

This chain links TRBV2 with TRBJ2-6; the D gene is possibly TRBD2 (5 bases). CDR3 length: 12 residues. Trimming removed 8 bases from V and 4 bases from J, with 6 bases in between. Per germline, CDR1 SNHLY and CDR2 FYNNEI. CDR3 region: CASRGGANVLTF. For the CDR3, the DNA is TGTGCCAGCCGGGGAGGGGCCAACGTCCTGACTTTC.

The V and J genes are TRBV7-2 and TRBJ2-2, with 9 bases that match TRBD2. The CDR3 length is 15 residues. The V gene end was trimmed by 5 bases and the J gene end by 8 bases; junction bases not matched to a gene: 9. Per the germline V gene, CDR1 is SGHTA and CDR2 is FQGNSA. The DNA for the CDR3 is TGTGCCAGCAGCCCCCGGATTAGCGGGAGAGGGGAGCTGTTTTTT. As protein: CASSPRISGRGELFF.

The chain combines TRBV6-5 with TRBJ2-7; TRBD1 matches 7 bases. Germline CDR1 reads MNHEY; CDR2 reads SVGAGI. The CDR3 sequence is 16 residues long. Trimming at V came to 4 bases and at J to 6 bases, leaving 15 bases not matched to a gene. The CDR3 here is CASSSDIPGQLGEQYF. The CDR3 bases are TGTGCCAGCAGTTCCGATATTCCGGGACAGTTAGGCGAGCAGTACTTC.